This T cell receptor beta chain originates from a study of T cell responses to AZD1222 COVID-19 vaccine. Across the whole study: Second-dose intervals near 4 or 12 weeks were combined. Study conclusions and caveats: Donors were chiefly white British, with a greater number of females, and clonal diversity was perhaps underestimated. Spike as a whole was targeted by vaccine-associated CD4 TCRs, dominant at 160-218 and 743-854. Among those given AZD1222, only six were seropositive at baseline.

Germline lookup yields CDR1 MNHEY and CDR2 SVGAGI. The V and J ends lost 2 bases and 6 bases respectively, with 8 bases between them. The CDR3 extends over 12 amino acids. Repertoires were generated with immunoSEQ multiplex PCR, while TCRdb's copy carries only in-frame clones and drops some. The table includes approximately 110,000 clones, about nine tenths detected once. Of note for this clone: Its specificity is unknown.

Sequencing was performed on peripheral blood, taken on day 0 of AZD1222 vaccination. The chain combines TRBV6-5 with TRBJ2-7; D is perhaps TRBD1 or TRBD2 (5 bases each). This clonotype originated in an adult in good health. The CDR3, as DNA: TGTGCCAGCAGTTACGGGGGTGCCGAGCAGTACTTC. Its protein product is CASSYGGAEQYF.